This entry concerns a single T cell receptor beta chain. This sample also contains other DNA sequences that code for the same CDR3. V lost 3 bases and J lost 4, with 7 bases in between. The CDR3 totals 12 residues. The assay was immunoSEQ multiplex PCR, and TCRdb's table has in-frame clones only and misses some. The sample contains 45,000 to 55,000 clones, 80% to 95% of which appear only once. The sequencing sample was made of PBMCs. The clonotype was recovered from a man in his forties with rheumatoid arthritis. The gene calls are TRBV12-3 or TRBV12-4 and TRBJ2-7; tentatively, D is TRBD1 or TRBD2 (5 bases each). Here the CDR3 reads CASSFGGYEQYF. As DNA, the CDR3 is TGTGCCAGCAGTTTTGGGGGTTACGAGCAGTACTTC.